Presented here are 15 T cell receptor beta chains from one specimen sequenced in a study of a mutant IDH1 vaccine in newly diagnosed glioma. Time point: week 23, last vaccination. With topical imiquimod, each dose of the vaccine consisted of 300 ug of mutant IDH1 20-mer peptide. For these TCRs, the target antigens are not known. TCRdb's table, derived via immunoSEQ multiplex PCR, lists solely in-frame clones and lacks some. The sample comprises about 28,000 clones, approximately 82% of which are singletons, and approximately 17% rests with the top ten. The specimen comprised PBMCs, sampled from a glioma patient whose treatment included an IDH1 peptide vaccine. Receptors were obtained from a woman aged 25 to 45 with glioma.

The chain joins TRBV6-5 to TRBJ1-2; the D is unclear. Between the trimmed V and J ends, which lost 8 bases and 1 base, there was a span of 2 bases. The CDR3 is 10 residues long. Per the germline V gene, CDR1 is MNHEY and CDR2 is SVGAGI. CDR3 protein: CASFNYGYTF. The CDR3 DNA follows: TGTGCCAGCTTTAACTATGGCTACACCTTC.

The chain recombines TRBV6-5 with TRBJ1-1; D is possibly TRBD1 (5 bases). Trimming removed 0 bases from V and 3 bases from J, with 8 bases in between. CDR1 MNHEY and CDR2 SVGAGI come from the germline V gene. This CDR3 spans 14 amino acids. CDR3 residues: CASSYSAGDTEAFF. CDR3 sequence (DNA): TGTGCCAGCAGTTACTCGGCGGGGGACACTGAAGCTTTCTTT.

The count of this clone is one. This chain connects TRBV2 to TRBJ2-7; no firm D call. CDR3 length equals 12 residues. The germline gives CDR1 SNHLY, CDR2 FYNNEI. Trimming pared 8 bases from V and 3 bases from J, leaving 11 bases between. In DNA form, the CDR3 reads TGTGCCAGCCAAAAGAGCAGCTACGAGCAGTACTTC. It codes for CASQKSSYEQYF.

Here the CDR3 reads CASSLGGSQPQHF. CDR3 sequence (DNA): TGTGCCAGCAGCCTAGGGGGGAGCCAGCCCCAGCATTTT. This chain uses TRBV7-8 with TRBJ1-5; possibly TRBD1 for D (6 bases). Germline V gene sequence: CDR1 SGHVS, CDR2 FQNEAQ. The V gene lost 5 bases and the J gene lost 7 bases, with 12 bases spanning the gap. This CDR3 has 13 residues.

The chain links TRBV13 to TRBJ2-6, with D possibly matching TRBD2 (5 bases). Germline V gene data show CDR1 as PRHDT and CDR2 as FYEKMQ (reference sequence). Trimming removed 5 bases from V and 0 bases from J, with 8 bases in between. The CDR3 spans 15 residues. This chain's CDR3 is CASSPGGSGANVLTF. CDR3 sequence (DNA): TGTGCCAGCAGCCCAGGAGGCTCTGGGGCCAACGTCCTGACTTTC. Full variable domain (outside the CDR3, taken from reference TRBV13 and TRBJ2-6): AAGVIQSPRHLIKEKRETATLKCYPIPRHDTVYWYQQGPGQDPQFLISFYEKMQSDKGSIPDRFSAQQFSDYHSELNMSSLELGDSALYFCASSPGGSGANVLTFGAGSRLTVL.

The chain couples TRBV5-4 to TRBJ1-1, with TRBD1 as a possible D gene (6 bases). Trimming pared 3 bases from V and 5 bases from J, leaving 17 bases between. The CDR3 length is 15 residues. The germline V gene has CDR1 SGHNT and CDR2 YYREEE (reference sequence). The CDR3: CASSSLQGARTEAFF. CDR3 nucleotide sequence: TGTGCCAGCAGCTCCCTACAGGGCGCAAGGACTGAAGCTTTCTTT.

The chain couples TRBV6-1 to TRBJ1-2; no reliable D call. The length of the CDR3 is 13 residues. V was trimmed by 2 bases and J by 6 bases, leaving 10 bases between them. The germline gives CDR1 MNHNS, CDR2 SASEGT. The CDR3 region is CASSELGKDGYTF. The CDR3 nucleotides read TGTGCCAGCAGTGAACTGGGTAAGGATGGCTACACCTTC.

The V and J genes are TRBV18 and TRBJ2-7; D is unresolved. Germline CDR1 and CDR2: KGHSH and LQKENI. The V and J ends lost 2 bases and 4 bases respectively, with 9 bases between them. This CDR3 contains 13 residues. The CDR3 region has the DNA TGTGCCAGCTCACCAATGAAGGGATACGAGCAGTACTTC. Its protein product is CASSPMKGYEQYF.

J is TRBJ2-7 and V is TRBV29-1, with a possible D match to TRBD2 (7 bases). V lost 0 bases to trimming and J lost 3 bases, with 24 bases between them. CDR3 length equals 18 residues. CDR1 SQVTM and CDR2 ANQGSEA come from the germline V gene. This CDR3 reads CSVEDPGGTAEGVYEQYF. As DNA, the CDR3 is TGCAGCGTTGAAGACCCCGGGGGGACCGCGGAGGGGGTCTACGAGCAGTACTTC.

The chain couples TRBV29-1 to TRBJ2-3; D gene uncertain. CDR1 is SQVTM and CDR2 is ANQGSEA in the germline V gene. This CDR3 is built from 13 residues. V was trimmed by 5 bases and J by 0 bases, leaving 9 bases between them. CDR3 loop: CSVFSASTDTQYF. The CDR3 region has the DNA TGCAGCGTTTTCAGCGCTAGCACAGATACGCAGTATTTT.

This chain's CDR3 is CASSEEDRLGQYF. For the CDR3, the DNA is TGTGCCAGCAGTGAAGAAGACAGGCTGGGGCAGTACTTC. The chain carries TRBV2 and TRBJ2-7, with D perhaps TRBD1 (6 bases). The CDR3 extends over 13 amino acids. Trimming shortened V by 1 base and J by 9 bases, and 13 bases separated the two germline ends. The V gene's germline CDR1 is SNHLY and CDR2 FYNNEI.

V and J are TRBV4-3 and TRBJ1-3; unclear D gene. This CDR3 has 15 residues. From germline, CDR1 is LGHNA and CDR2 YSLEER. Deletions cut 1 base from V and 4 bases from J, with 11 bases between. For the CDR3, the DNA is TGCGCCAGCAGCCAAGGGGCGGTATCGGGAAACACCATATATTTT. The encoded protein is CASSQGAVSGNTIYF.

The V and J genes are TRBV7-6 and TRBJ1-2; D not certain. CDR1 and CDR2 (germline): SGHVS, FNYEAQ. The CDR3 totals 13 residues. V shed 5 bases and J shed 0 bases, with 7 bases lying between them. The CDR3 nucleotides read TGTGCCAGCAGCCCCGACTCTAACTATGGCTACACCTTC. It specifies CASSPDSNYGYTF.

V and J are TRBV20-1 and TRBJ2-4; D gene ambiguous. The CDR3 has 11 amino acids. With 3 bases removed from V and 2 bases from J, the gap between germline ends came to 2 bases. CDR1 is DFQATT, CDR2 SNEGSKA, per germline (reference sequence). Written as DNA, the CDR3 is TGCAGTGCTAGTACCAAAAACATTCAGTACTTC. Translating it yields CSASTKNIQYF.

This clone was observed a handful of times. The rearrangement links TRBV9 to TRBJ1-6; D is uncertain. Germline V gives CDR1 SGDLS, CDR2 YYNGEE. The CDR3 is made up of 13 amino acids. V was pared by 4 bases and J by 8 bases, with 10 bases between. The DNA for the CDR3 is TGTGCCAGCAGCCCAGACTCCTATTCACCCCTCCACTTT. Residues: CASSPDSYSPLHF.